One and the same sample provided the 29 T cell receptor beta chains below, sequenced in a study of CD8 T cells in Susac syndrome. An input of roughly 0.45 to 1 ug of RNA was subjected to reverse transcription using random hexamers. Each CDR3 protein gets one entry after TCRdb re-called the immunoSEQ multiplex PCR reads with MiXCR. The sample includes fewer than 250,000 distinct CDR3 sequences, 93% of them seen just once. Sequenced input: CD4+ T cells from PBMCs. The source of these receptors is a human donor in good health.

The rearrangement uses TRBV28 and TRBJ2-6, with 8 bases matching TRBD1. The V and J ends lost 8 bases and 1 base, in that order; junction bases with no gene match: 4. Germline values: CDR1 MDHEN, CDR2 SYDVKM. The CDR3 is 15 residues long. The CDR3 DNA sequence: TGTGCCAGCGGCACAGGGGGATCTGGGGCCAACGTCCTGACTTTC. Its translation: CASGTGGSGANVLTF.

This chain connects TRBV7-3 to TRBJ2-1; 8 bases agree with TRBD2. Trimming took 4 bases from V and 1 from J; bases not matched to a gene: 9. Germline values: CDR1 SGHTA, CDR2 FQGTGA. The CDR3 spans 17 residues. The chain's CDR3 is CASSSFAGGLSYNEQFF. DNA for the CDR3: TGTGCCAGCAGCTCTTTCGCGGGGGGACTTTCCTACAATGAGCAGTTCTTC.

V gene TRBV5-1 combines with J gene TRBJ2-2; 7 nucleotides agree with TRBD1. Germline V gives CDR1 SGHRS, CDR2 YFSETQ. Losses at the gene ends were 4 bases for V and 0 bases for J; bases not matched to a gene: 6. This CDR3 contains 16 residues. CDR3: CASSIQGETNTGELFF. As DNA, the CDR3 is TGCGCCAGCAGCATTCAGGGGGAAACGAACACCGGGGAGCTGTTTTTT.

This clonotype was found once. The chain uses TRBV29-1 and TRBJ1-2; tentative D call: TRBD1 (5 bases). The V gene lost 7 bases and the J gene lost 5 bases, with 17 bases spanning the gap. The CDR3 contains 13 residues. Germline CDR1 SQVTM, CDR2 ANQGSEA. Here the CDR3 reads CSAGSQIGYGYTF. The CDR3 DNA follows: TGCAGCGCAGGGAGTCAGATTGGGTATGGCTACACCTTC.

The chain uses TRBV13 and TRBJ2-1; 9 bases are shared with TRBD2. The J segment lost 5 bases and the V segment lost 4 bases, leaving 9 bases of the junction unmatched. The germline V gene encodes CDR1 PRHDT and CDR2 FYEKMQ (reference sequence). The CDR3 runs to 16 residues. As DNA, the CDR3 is TGTGCCAGCAGCTCCCGTGCGGGGGGGCCCCACAATGAGCAGTTCTTC. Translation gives CASSSRAGGPHNEQFF.

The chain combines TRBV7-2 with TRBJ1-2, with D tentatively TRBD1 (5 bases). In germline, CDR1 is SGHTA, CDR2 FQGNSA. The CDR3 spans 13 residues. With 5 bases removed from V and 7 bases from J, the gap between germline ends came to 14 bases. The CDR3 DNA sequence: TGTGCCAGCAGCCCAGGGATTAGTTCTGGCTACACCTTC. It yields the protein CASSPGISSGYTF.

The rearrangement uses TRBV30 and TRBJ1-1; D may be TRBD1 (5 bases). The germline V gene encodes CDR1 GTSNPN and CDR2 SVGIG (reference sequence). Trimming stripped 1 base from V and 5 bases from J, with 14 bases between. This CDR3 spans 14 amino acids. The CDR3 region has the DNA TGTGCCTGGAGTGATCCCGTTGGGGGAACTGAAGCTTTCTTT. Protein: CAWSDPVGGTEAFF.

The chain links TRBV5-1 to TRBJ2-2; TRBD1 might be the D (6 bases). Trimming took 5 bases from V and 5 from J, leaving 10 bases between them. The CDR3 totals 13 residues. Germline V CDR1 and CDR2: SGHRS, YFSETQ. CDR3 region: CASRTGETGELFF. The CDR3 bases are TGCGCCAGCAGGACAGGAGAAACCGGGGAGCTGTTTTTT.

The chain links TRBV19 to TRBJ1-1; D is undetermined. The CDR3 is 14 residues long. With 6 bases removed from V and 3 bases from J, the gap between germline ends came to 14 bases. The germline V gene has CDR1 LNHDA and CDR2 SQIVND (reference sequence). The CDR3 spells CASRPHLSHTEAFF. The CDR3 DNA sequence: TGTGCCAGTAGGCCTCACCTCAGTCACACTGAAGCTTTCTTT.

The CDR3 DNA reads TGTGCCAGCAGAGGGGACAGCCTGATGGACGGCTACACCTTC. It encodes CASRGDSLMDGYTF. The chain recombines TRBV2 with TRBJ1-2, with 7 positions matching TRBD1. Looked up from germline, CDR1 is SNHLY and CDR2 is FYNNEI. The CDR3 contains 14 residues. Unmatched junction bases numbered 12, after V lost 6 bases and J lost 8 bases.

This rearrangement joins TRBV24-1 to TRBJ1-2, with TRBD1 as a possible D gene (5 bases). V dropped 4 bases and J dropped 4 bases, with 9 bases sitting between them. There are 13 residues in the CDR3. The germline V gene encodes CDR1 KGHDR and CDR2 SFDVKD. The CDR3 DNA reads TGTGCCACCAGTGAAGGGGACTCCTATGGCTACACCTTC. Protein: CATSEGDSYGYTF.

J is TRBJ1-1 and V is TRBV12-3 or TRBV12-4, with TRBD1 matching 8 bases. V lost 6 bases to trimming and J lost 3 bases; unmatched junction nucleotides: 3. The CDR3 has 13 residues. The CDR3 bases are TGTGCCAGCAGACCGACAGGGGACACTGAAGCTTTCTTT. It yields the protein CASRPTGDTEAFF.

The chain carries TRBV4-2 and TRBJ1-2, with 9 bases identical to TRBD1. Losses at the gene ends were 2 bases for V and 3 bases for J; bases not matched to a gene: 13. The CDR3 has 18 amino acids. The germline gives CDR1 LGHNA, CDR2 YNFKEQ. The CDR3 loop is CASSQFPGQGNIDYGYTF. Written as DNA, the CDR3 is TGTGCCAGCAGCCAATTCCCGGGACAGGGAAATATCGACTATGGCTACACCTTC.

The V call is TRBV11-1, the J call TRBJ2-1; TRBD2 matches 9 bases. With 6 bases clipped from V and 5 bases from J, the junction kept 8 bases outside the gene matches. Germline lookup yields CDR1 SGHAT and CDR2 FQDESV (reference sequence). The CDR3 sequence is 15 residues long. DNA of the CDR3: TGTGCCAGCAGATCTACCCGCGGGGGGGACAATGAGCAGTTCTTC. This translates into CASRSTRGGDNEQFF.

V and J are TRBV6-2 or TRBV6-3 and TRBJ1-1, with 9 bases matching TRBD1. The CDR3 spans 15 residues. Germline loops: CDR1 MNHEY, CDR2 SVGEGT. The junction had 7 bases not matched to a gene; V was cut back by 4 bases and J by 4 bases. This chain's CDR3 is CASSLLRDRATEAFF. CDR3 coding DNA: TGTGCCAGCAGTTTACTCCGGGACAGGGCCACTGAAGCTTTCTTT.

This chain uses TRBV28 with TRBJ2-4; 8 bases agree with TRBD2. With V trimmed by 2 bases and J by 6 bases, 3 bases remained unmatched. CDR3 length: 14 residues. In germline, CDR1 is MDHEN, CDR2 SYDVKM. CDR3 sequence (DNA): TGTGCCAGCAGTTTACCAGCGGGGGCAAACATTCAGTACTTC. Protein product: CASSLPAGANIQYF.

The CDR3 coding sequence is TGCAGCGTCGGGATCCCACTTGCTAGCAATCAGCCCCAGCATTTT. As protein: CSVGIPLASNQPQHF. The V and J genes are TRBV29-1 and TRBJ1-5; D remains unclear. The CDR3 consists of 15 residues. The V end was cut by 6 bases, the J end by 0 bases, with 15 bases between. Per the germline V gene, CDR1 is SQVTM and CDR2 is ANQGSEA.

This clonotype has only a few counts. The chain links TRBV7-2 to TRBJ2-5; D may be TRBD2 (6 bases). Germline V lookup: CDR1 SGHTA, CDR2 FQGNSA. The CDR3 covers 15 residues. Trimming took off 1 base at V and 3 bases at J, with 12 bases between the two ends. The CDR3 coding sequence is TGTGCCAGCAGCTTAGGGGGCGGGGTTGAAGAGACCCAGTACTTC. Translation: CASSLGGGVEETQYF.

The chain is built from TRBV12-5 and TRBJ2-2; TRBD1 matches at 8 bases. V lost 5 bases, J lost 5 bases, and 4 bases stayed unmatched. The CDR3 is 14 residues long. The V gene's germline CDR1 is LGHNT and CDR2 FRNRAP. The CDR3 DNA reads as TGTGCTAGTGGTCCAGGGGGCAAAACCGGGGAGCTGTTTTTT. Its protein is CASGPGGKTGELFF.

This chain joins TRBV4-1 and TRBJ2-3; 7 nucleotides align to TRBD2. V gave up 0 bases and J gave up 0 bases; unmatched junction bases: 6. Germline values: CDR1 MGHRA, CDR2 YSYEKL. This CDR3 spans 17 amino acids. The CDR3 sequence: CASSQDGGGSSTDTQYF. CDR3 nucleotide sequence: TGCGCCAGCAGCCAAGATGGGGGGGGGAGCAGCACAGATACGCAGTATTTT.

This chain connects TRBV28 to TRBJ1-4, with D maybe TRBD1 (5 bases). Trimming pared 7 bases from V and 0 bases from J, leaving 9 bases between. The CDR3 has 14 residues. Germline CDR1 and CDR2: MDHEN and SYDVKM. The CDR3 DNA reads TGTGCCAGCAACAAACAGGCAACTAATGAAAAACTGTTTTTT. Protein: CASNKQATNEKLFF.

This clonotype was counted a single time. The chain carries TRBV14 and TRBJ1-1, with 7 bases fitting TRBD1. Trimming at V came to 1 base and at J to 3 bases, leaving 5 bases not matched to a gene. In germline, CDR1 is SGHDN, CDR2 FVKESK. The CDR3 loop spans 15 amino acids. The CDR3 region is CASSQGGQGDTEAFF. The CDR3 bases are TGTGCCAGCAGCCAAGGAGGCCAGGGGGACACTGAAGCTTTCTTT.

This chain's CDR3 is CASSEAGFRGETYGYTF. In DNA form, the CDR3 reads TGTGCCAGCAGTGAGGCCGGGTTCCGGGGTGAAACTTATGGCTACACCTTC. The chain recombines TRBV12-3 or TRBV12-4 with TRBJ1-2; D gene unclear. V lost 5 bases, J lost 5 bases, and 24 bases lay in between. This CDR3 has 17 amino acids.

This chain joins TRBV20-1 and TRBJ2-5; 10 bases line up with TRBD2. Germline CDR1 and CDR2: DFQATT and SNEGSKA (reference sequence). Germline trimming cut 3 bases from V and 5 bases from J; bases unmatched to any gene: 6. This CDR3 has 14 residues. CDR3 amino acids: CSARVSGGLETQYF. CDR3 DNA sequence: TGCAGTGCTAGGGTTAGCGGGGGGCTTGAGACCCAGTACTTC.

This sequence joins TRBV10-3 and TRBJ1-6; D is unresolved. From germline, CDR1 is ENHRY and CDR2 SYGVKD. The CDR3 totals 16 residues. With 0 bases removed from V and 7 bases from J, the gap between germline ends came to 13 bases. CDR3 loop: CAISESIGGMNSPLHF. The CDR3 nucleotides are TGTGCCATCAGTGAGTCGATTGGCGGGATGAATTCACCCCTCCACTTT.

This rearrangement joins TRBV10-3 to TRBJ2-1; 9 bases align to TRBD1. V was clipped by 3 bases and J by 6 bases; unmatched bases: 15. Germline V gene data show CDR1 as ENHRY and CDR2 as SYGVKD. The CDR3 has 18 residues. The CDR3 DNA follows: TGTGCCATCAGTGAAACGGGACAGGGAGCGGGAAGGGGCAATGAGCAGTTCTTC. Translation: CAISETGQGAGRGNEQFF.

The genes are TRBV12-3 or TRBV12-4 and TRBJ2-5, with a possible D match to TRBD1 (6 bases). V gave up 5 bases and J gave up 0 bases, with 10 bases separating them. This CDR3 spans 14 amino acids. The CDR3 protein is CASSMTGNQETQYF. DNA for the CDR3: TGTGCCAGCAGTATGACAGGAAACCAAGAGACCCAGTACTTC.

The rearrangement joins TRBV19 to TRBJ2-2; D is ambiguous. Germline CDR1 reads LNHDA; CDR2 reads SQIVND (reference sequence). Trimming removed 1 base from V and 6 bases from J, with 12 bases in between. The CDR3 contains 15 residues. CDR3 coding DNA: TGTGCCAGTAGTATAGGTTCGCTAGTGGCCGGGGAGCTGTTTTTT. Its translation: CASSIGSLVAGELFF.

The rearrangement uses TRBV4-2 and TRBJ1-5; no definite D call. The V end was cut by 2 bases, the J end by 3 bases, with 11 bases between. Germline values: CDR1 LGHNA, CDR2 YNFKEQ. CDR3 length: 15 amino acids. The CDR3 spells CASSQTSDFNQPQHF. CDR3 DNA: TGTGCCAGCAGCCAAACCTCCGACTTCAATCAGCCCCAGCATTTT.